This T cell receptor (beta chain) was found in a study of T cell repertoires in cytomegalovirus infection. This CDR3 has 16 residues. With 5 bases clipped from V and 0 bases from J, the junction kept 4 bases outside the gene matches. The germline V gene encodes CDR1 SGHTA and CDR2 FQGTGA. This clonotype came up many times. Antigen: not known. Study findings and constraints: HLA-C-restricted TCR beta clonotypes specific for CMV led the ex vivo response.

TCRdb redid the calling of the reads with MiXCR, one entry per CDR3 protein. Of approximately 320,000 distinct CDR3 sequences in the sample, more than 8% are singletons; the top ten hold roughly 4.5%. The V and J genes are TRBV7-3 and TRBJ2-2; 9 bases line up with TRBD2. The source material was PBMCs. The sequence came from a human donor in good health (CMV status not recorded). Some clones in this sample may be carry-over from other donors' samples. CDR3 residues: CASSPSGTANTGELFF. The CDR3 DNA reads as TGTGCCAGCAGCCCTAGCGGGACCGCGAACACCGGGGAGCTGTTTTTT. Supplemented by reference TRBV7-3 and TRBJ2-2, the full variable domain reads GAGVSQTPSNKVTEKGKYVELRCDPISGHTALYWYRQSLGQGPEFLIYFQGTGAADDSGLPNDRFFAVRPEGSVSTLKIQRTERGDSAVYLCASSPSGTANTGELFFGEGSRLTVL.